Listed below are T cell receptor beta chains from one sample, sequenced in a study of blood T cell repertoires in COVID-19. Libraries were prepared by immunoSEQ multiplex PCR; TCRdb keeps only in-frame clonotypes and omits some of them. The profile shows about 240,000 clones, around 83% of them singletons. Sequencing used peripheral blood. These receptors were collected from a woman aged 45-65 years with COVID-19, enrolled during active disease. The CDR3 runs from the conserved cysteine through the conserved F or W. D genes are given only for firm matches. The size field is filled for only some rows; it gives once, few, many or a size class.

v_call,d_call,j_call,clone_size,cdr3_aa,cdr3_nt
TRBV14,NA,TRBJ2-6,NA,CASSQQGYGANVLTF,TGTGCCAGCAGCCAACAGGGTTATGGGGCCAACGTCCTGACTTTC
TRBV9,TRBD1,TRBJ2-1,NA,CAKIKPGQSYNEQFF,TGTGCCAAAATAAAACCGGGACAGTCTTACAATGAGCAGTTCTTC
TRBV13,NA,TRBJ1-1,NA,CASSSSTPNTEAFF,TGTGCCAGCAGCTCTTCGACACCGAACACTGAAGCTTTCTTT
TRBV5-8,TRBD1,TRBJ1-4,once,CASSWTGATNEKLFF,TGTGCCAGCAGCTGGACAGGGGCAACTAATGAAAAACTGTTTTTT
TRBV9,NA,TRBJ2-2,few,CASSVSTNTGELFF,TGTGCCAGCAGCGTCTCGACAAACACCGGGGAGCTGTTTTTT
TRBV7-2,NA,TRBJ2-1,NA,CASSSYGVYNEQFF,TGTGCCAGCAGTTCCTATGGAGTTTACAATGAGCAGTTCTTC
TRBV5-4,NA,TRBJ1-2,NA,CASSGRGGGYTF,TGTGCCAGCAGCGGAAGGGGAGGTGGCTACACCTTC
TRBV4-3,NA,TRBJ1-6,NA,CASSQARDTFNSPLHF,TGCGCCAGCAGCCAAGCTCGGGACACCTTCAATTCACCCCTCCACTTT
TRBV9,TRBD1,TRBJ1-6,NA,CASSPLTGGGRPLHF,TGTGCCAGCAGCCCCCTGACAGGGGGAGGGCGACCCCTCCACTTT
TRBV27,TRBD1,TRBJ2-6,once,CASSFGTGGAGANVLTF,TGTGCCAGCAGTTTTGGGACAGGGGGAGCTGGGGCCAACGTCCTGACTTTC
TRBV10-2,NA,TRBJ2-1,NA,CASASIYNEQFF,TGCGCCAGCGCGTCCATTTACAATGAGCAGTTCTTC
TRBV2,TRBD1,TRBJ2-5,NA,CASDRGQETQYF,TGTGCCAGTGACAGGGGCCAAGAGACCCAGTACTTC
TRBV4-1,NA,TRBJ2-7,NA,CASSQEGGARPYEQYF,TGCGCCAGCAGCCAAGAAGGGGGTGCTCGACCCTACGAGCAGTACTTC
TRBV19,NA,TRBJ1-1,NA,CASTNLGRGNTEAFF,TGTGCCAGTACCAATCTGGGCAGGGGGAACACTGAAGCTTTCTTT
TRBV7-3,NA,TRBJ2-7,once,CASEDRDSYEQYF,TGTGCCAGCGAGGACCGGGACTCGTACGAGCAGTACTTC
TRBV11-2,TRBD2,TRBJ2-1,once,CASSLEVAGGNEQFF,TGTGCCAGCAGCTTAGAGGTAGCGGGGGGAAATGAGCAGTTCTTC
TRBV5-5,NA,TRBJ1-2,NA,CASSPAATANYGYTF,TGTGCCAGCAGCCCGGCGGCGACAGCCAACTATGGCTACACCTTC
TRBV24-1,NA,TRBJ2-3,NA,CATTRVVDRADTQYF,TGTGCCACGACCAGGGTCGTGGATCGCGCAGATACGCAGTATTTT
TRBV10-3,NA,TRBJ2-2,NA,CAISDQSGVTGELFF,TGTGCCATCAGTGACCAATCAGGGGTTACCGGGGAGCTGTTTTTT
TRBV7-2,TRBD1,TRBJ1-6,NA,CASSLAQGVASPLHF,TGTGCCAGCAGCTTAGCCCAGGGGGTCGCTTCACCCCTCCACTTT
TRBV28,NA,TRBJ1-3,NA,CASSLGTSGNTIYF,TGTGCCAGCAGTTTAGGGACTAGTGGAAACACCATATATTTT
TRBV9,NA,TRBJ1-1,NA,CASSATGNTEAFF,TGTGCCAGCAGCGCGACAGGCAACACTGAAGCTTTCTTT
TRBV20-1,NA,TRBJ1-2,NA,CSASGLGYGYTF,TGCAGTGCTAGTGGTCTCGGCTATGGCTACACCTTC
TRBV28,TRBD1,TRBJ1-6,NA,CASSGLGDRGWNNSPLHF,TGTGCCAGCAGTGGGTTGGGGGACAGGGGCTGGAATAATTCACCCCTCCACTTT
TRBV6-1,NA,TRBJ2-3,NA,CASSELGLPTDTQYF,TGTGCCAGCAGTGAGTTGGGACTCCCCACAGATACGCAGTATTTT
TRBV5-4,TRBD1,TRBJ1-2,NA,CASSFPRTGGDYGYTF,TGTGCCAGCAGCTTTCCCCGGACAGGGGGAGACTATGGCTACACCTTC
TRBV24-1,NA,TRBJ2-2,NA,CATRPGPTGELFF,TGTGCCACCAGGCCAGGGCCCACCGGGGAGCTGTTTTTT
TRBV27,NA,TRBJ1-6,NA,CASSLRRVRNSPLHF,TGTGCCAGCAGTTTAAGGAGGGTTCGTAATTCACCCCTCCACTTT
TRBV12-3/TRBV12-4,NA,TRBJ2-1,NA,CASRAPPYNEQFF,TGTGCCAGCAGGGCCCCCCCCTACAATGAGCAGTTCTTC
TRBV9,NA,TRBJ1-1,few,CASSVGGDTEAFF,TGTGCCAGCAGCGTCGGAGGAGACACTGAAGCTTTCTTT
TRBV9,TRBD2,TRBJ2-3,NA,CASSVAGAGGLTDTQYF,TGTGCCAGCAGCGTAGCTGGGGCGGGGGGACTCACAGATACGCAGTATTTT
TRBV24-1,TRBD1,TRBJ1-2,NA,CATSAQQGSYTF,TGTGCCACCAGTGCCCAACAGGGGAGCTACACCTTC
TRBV7-6,NA,TRBJ2-3,NA,CASSFGRGNTDTQYF,TGTGCCAGCAGCTTCGGACGGGGGAACACAGATACGCAGTATTTT
TRBV7-3,TRBD2,TRBJ2-3,NA,CASSLGLAGDTQYF,TGTGCCAGCAGCTTGGGACTAGCAGGAGATACGCAGTATTTT
TRBV28,NA,TRBJ2-1,NA,CASSLGGGLRNEQFF,TGTGCCAGCAGTTTAGGGGGGGGCCTGAGGAATGAGCAGTTCTTC
TRBV4-1,NA,TRBJ2-3,NA,CASSGTGTSGSDTQYF,TGCGCCAGCAGCGGAACCGGGACAAGTGGGTCAGATACGCAGTATTTT
TRBV15,NA,TRBJ1-6,NA,CATSRDGGSGSPLHF,TGTGCCACCAGCAGAGACGGGGGAAGTGGTTCACCCCTCCACTTT